Included here is one T cell receptor beta chain sequence, with context. Its matching antigen is unknown. Germline assignment: CDR1 LNHNV and CDR2 YYDKDF (reference sequence). The CDR3 consists of 20 residues. Losses at the gene ends were 0 bases for V and 13 bases for J; bases not matched to a gene: 26. The data belong to a study of shared clonotypes between healthy human individuals. The wider study: Each donor contributed plates that comprised three CD4 naive, three CD4 memory, two CD8 naive and one CD8 memory.

General study results and limits: Despite large depth, rarefaction showed incomplete sorted-subset sequencing. Among non-shared clonotypes, generation probabilities were lower than among those shared by all four donors.

Genomic DNA belonging to each subset was distributed in equal measure over several immunoSEQ plates. Clones were read by immunoSEQ multiplex PCR, and TCRdb kept only the in-frame ones, dropping some. Of millions of clones in the sample, approximately 94% were seen once. V gene TRBV15 combines with J gene TRBJ2-4, with TRBD1 matching 8 bases. The TCR comes from a man aged 18 to 30 in good health. Sequenced material: naive CD4+ T cells sorted from blood. This sample's subset: CD45RA+ positively selected. CDR3 nucleotide sequence: TGTGCCACCAGCAGAGAGTCGTCGGTATACGGGACAGGATCCCGCAAGATCCAGTACTTC. It encodes CATSRESSVYGTGSRKIQYF.